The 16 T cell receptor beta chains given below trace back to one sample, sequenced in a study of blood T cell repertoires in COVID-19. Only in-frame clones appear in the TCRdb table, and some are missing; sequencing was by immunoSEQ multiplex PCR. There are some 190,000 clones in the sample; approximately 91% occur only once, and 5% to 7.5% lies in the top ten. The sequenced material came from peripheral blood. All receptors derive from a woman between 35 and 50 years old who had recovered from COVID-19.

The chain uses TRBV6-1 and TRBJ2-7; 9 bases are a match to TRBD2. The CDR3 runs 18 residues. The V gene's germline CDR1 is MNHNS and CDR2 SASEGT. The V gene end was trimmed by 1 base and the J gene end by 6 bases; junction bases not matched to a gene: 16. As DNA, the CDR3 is TGTGCCAGCAGTGAAGAATATGCCGTTAGCGGGAGTGGAGGCGAGCAGTACTTC. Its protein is CASSEEYAVSGSGGEQYF.

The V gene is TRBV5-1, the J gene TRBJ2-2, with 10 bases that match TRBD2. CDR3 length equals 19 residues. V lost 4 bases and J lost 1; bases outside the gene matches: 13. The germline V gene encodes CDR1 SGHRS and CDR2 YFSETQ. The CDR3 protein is CASSPQGLAGVGNTGELFF. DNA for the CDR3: TGCGCCAGCAGCCCCCAGGGCCTAGCGGGAGTAGGGAACACCGGGGAGCTGTTTTTT.

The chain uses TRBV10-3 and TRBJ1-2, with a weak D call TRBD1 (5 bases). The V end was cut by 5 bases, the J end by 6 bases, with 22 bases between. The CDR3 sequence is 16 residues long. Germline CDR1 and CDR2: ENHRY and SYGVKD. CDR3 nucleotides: TGTGCCATCAGTCCAAATCCGGGACGGGAGTTCGATGGCTACACCTTC. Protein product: CAISPNPGREFDGYTF.

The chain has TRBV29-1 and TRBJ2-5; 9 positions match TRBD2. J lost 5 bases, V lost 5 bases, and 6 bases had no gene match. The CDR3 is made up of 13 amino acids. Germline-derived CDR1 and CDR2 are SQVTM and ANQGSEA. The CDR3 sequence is CSVNSGSSETQYF. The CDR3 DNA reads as TGCAGCGTTAATAGCGGGAGTAGTGAGACCCAGTACTTC.

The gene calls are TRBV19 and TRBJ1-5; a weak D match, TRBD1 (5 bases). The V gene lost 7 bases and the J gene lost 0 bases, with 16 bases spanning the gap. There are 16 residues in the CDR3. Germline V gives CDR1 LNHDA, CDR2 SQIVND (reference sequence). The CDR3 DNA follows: TGTGCCAGTACCTATGGAGGGGCCGGTAGCAATCAGCCCCAGCATTTT. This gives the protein CASTYGGAGSNQPQHF.

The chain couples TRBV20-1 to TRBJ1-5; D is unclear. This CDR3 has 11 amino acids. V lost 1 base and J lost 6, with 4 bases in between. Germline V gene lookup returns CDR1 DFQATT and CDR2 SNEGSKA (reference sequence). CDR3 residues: CSARGRQPQHF. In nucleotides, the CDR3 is TGCAGTGCTAGAGGTCGTCAGCCCCAGCATTTT.

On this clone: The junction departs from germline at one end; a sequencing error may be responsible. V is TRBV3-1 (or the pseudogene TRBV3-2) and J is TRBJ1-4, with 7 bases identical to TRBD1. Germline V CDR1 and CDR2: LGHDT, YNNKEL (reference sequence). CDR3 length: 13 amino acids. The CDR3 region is CASSQSRDRGVLF. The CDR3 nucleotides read TGTGCCAGCAGCCAATCTCGGGACAGAGGGGTCCTTTTT.

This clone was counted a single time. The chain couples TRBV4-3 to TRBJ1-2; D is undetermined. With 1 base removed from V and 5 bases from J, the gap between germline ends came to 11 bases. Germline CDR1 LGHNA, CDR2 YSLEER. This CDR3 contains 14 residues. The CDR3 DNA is TGCGCCAGCAGCCAAGTTTCAGGATCTTATGGCTACACCTTC. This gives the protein CASSQVSGSYGYTF.

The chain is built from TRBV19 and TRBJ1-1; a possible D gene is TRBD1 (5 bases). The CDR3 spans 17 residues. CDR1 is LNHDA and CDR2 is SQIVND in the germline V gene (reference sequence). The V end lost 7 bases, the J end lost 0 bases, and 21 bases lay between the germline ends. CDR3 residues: CASTTSGGLLVNTEAFF. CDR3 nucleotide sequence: TGTGCCAGTACCACCTCCGGGGGATTGCTCGTGAACACTGAAGCTTTCTTT.

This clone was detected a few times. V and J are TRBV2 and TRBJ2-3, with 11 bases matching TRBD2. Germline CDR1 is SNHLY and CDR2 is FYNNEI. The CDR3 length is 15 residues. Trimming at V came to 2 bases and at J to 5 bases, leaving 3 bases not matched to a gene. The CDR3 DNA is TGTGCCAGCAGTGAATGGGGGACTAGCGGAGATACGCAGTATTTT. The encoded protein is CASSEWGTSGDTQYF.

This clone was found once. CDR3 in amino acids: CASSPRSSGSASGNTIYF. The DNA for the CDR3 is TGTGCCAGCTCACCACGTTCCTCCGGGAGCGCCTCTGGAAACACCATATATTTT. The gene calls are TRBV18 and TRBJ1-3; D ambiguous. The CDR3 length is 18 residues. Germline CDR1 reads KGHSH; CDR2 reads LQKENI. V was pared by 1 base and J by 0 bases, with 16 bases between.

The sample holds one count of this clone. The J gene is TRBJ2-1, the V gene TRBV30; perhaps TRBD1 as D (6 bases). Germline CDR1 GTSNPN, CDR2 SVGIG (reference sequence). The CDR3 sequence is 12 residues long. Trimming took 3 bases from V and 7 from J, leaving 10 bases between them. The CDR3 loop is CAWSAQGNEQFF. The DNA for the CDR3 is TGTGCCTGGAGCGCACAGGGAAATGAGCAGTTCTTC.

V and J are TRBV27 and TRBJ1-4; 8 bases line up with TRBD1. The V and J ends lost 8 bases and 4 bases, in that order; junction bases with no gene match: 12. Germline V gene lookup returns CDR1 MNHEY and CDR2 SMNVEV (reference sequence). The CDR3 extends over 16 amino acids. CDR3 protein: CASSRDRRIHNEKLFF. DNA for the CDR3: TGTGCCAGCTCAAGGGACAGGCGAATCCATAATGAAAAACTGTTTTTT.

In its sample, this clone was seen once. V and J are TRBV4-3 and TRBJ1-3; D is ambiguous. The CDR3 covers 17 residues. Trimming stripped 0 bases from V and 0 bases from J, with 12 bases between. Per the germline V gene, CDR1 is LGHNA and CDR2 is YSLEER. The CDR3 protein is CASSQESIASSGNTIYF. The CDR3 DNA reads TGCGCCAGCAGCCAAGAAAGTATCGCGAGCTCTGGAAACACCATATATTTT.

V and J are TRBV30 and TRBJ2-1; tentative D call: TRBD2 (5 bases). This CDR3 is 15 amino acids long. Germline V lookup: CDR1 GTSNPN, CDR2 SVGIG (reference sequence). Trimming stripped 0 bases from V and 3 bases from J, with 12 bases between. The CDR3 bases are TGTGCCTGGAGTGTAGCGGAGCTGATCTACAATGAGCAGTTCTTC. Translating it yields CAWSVAELIYNEQFF.

The CDR3 spells CASTTLQGNYGYTF. CDR3 nucleotides: TGTGCCAGCACCACTTTACAGGGGAACTATGGCTACACCTTC. The chain links TRBV6-5 to TRBJ1-2; 7 nucleotides match TRBD1. Per the germline V gene, CDR1 is MNHEY and CDR2 is SVGAGI. With 7 bases clipped from V and 2 bases from J, the junction kept 7 bases outside the gene matches. CDR3 length: 14 residues.